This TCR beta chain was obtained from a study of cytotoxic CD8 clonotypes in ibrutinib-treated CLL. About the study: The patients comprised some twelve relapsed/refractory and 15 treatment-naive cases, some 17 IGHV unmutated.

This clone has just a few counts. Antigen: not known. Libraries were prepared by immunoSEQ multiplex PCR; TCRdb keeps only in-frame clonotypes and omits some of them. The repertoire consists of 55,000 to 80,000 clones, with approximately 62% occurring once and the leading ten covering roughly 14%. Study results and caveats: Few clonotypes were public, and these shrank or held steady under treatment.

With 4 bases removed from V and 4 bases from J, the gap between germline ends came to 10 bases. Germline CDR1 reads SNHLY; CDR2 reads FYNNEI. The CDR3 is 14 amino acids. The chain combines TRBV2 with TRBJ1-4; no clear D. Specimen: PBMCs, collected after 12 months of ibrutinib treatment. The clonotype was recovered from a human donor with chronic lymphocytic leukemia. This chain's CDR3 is CASSATSYNEKLFF. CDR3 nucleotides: TGTGCCAGCAGTGCGACATCCTATAATGAAAAACTGTTTTTT.